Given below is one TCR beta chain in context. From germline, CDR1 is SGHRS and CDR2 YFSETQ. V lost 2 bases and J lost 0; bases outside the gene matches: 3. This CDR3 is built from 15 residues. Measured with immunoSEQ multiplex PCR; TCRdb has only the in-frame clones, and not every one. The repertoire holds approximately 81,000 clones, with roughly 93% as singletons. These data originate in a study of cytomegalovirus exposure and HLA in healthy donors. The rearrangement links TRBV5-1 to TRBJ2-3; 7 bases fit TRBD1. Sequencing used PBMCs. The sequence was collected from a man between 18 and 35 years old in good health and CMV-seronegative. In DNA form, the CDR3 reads TGCGCCAGCAGCTTATGGGACAGAAGCACAGATACGCAGTATTTT. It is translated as CASSLWDRSTDTQYF.